This T cell receptor (beta chain) was sequenced for a study of blood T cells in healthy people across ages. Overall study findings and caveats: Any changes in expanded clonotypes were possibly confounded, as donor CMV status remained unknown. Unsorted PBMC input precluded a conclusive naive versus antigen-experienced comparison.

This CDR3 comprises 15 residues. V was clipped by 0 bases and J by 3 bases, with 13 bases between them. Germline V gene sequence: CDR1 SGHKS, CDR2 YYEKEE (reference sequence). A second PCR of roughly 7 to 11 cycles used a sample-barcoded 5' primer and a J-beta primer mix. A template-switch adaptor with 12 random nucleotides tagged each cDNA molecule. TCRdb reprocessed the 5' RACE reads with MiXCR, giving one entry per CDR3 protein. The table has about 1.6 million distinct CDR3 sequences, almost 35% seen once. This clonotype was observed many times. No antigen is known for it. The gene calls are TRBV5-5 and TRBJ2-7; D call uncertain. Sequences were obtained from blood. The TCR was taken from a woman in her 30s in good health. DNA for the CDR3: TGTGCCAGCAGCTTGGGGAGAGCGATCCTCTACGAGCAGTACTTC. It encodes CASSLGRAILYEQYF.